A selection of T cell receptor beta chains follows, all from one sample in a study of cytomegalovirus exposure and HLA in healthy donors. TCRdb's table, derived via immunoSEQ multiplex PCR, lists solely in-frame clones and lacks some. The sample consists of about 300,000 clones, roughly 90% of them appearing once. Source material: PBMCs. These receptors were collected from a man aged 40-49 years in good health and CMV-seropositive. Each CDR3 is given with its conserved first and last residue. Each record gives: clone size, V gene, J gene, D gene, CDR3 DNA, CDR3 protein. A D gene is named only where the DNA matches it firmly. Size is omitted from some rows. Given values are once, few, many or a class for expanded clones.

-	TRBV7-2	TRBJ2-7	TRBD2	TGTGCCAGCAGCATCCTCGCGGGGGACTCCTACGAGCAGTACTTC	CASSILAGDSYEQYF
-	TRBV10-2	TRBJ2-5	-	TGCGCCAGCAGTTCCGGACAGAAAGAGACCCAGTACTTC	CASSSGQKETQYF
-	TRBV28	TRBJ1-5	TRBD1	TGTGCCAGCAGTTCGAAGATCGGGACAGTTTATAGCAATCAGCCCCAGCATTTT	CASSSKIGTVYSNQPQHF
-	TRBV19	TRBJ1-2	-	TGTGCCAGTAGTATAGACCCTGACAGCCCACACTCATATGGCTACACCTTC	CASSIDPDSPHSYGYTF
-	TRBV7-8	TRBJ1-1	-	TGTGCCAGCAGCCTGTTGAACACTGAAGCTTTCTTT	CASSLLNTEAFF
-	TRBV27	TRBJ2-7	-	TGTGCCAGCAGTTTGTACGCAGGAAGCTCCTACGAGCAGTACTTC	CASSLYAGSSYEQYF
-	TRBV28	TRBJ2-7	-	TGTGCCAGCAGTCCTCAGGGGCCGCCCTACGAGCAGTACTTC	CASSPQGPPYEQYF
-	TRBV19	TRBJ2-3	TRBD1	TGTGCCAGTAGTAGGGACAGAACTAACACAGATACGCAGTATTTT	CASSRDRTNTDTQYF
-	TRBV18	TRBJ2-5	-	TGTGCCAGCTCACCACCGGGGGCTTGGGGAGAGACCCAGTACTTC	CASSPPGAWGETQYF
-	TRBV4-3	TRBJ2-5	TRBD2	TGCGCCAGCAGCCAGGGGCTAGCGGGAAAGTCAGGAGAGACCCAGTACTTC	CASSQGLAGKSGETQYF
-	TRBV5-4	TRBJ2-1	-	TGTGCCGTCGGAGGGGGGGCGGTCAATGAGCAGTTCTTC	CAVGGGAVNEQFF
-	TRBV19	TRBJ2-5	TRBD1	TGTGCCAGTAGGACTACAGGGGAAAAACAAGAGACCCAGTACTTC	CASRTTGEKQETQYF
-	TRBV5-4	TRBJ2-7	TRBD2	TGTGCCAGCAGCTTTGGGTCACTAGCGGGAGGCCCATACGAGCAGTACTTC	CASSFGSLAGGPYEQYF
few	TRBV5-4	TRBJ1-1	-	TGTGCCAGCAGCCAAGGGGGACAACCGAACACTGAAGCTTTCTTT	CASSQGGQPNTEAFF
few	TRBV2	TRBJ2-1	TRBD1	TGTGCCAGCAGTGAAACCCTACCGGGACAGGGGGCTGGTGAGCAGTTCTTC	CASSETLPGQGAGEQFF
-	TRBV27	TRBJ1-5	-	TGTGCCAGCAGGGTACAGGGTAACAATCAGCCCCAGCATTTT	CASRVQGNNQPQHF
once	TRBV19	TRBJ2-2	-	TGTGCCAGTAGTATAGGGACACTAAACACCGGGGAGCTGTTTTTT	CASSIGTLNTGELFF
-	TRBV7-9	TRBJ2-1	-	TGTGCCAGCAGGCCCCCTTCCGGGGGTACCGGCAATGAGCAGTTCTTC	CASRPPSGGTGNEQFF
-	TRBV7-9	TRBJ2-1	-	TGTGCCAGCAGCTTTCTCAAAGGGGATGGCAATGAGCAGTTCTTC	CASSFLKGDGNEQFF
-	TRBV28	TRBJ1-1	-	TGTGCCAGCAGTGTTAGGGAGACTGAAGCTTTCTTT	CASSVRETEAFF
few	TRBV5-1	TRBJ2-5	-	TGCGCCAGCAGCTTACTACAAGAGACCCAGTACTTC	CASSLLQETQYF
-	TRBV10-2	TRBJ2-7	-	TGCGCCAGCAGCGAAGACACGGCCTACGAGCAGTACTTC	CASSEDTAYEQYF
-	TRBV19	TRBJ1-2	-	TGTGCCAGTACCCGGACACCCGGGGGTGGCTACACCTTC	CASTRTPGGGYTF
few	TRBV7-9	TRBJ1-2	TRBD1	TGTGCCAGCAGCCCCTCCGGGACAGGGGGACGCAGGGGTGGCTACACCTTC	CASSPSGTGGRRGGYTF
once	TRBV7-6	TRBJ2-7	TRBD1	TGTGCCAGCAGCCTAAGCGTAGGCGGATCGGGACAGGTCCCCTACGAGCAGTACTTC	CASSLSVGGSGQVPYEQYF
-	TRBV5-6	TRBJ2-4	TRBD1	TGTGCCAGCAGCTTAGGGACAGGGGGAACCAAAAACATTCAGTACTTC	CASSLGTGGTKNIQYF
-	TRBV28	TRBJ1-1	-	TGTGCCAGCAGTTCTTTGACACGAGGGCTGAACACTGAAGCTTTCTTT	CASSSLTRGLNTEAFF
-	TRBV11-1	TRBJ2-3	TRBD2	TGTGCCAGCACCGGAGCTAGCGGGAGCACAGATACGCAGTATTTT	CASTGASGSTDTQYF
-	TRBV18	TRBJ1-4	TRBD1	TGTGCCAGCTCACCACCGTGGGGACAGGGGTTTCGACGTAGTGAAAAACTGTTTTTT	CASSPPWGQGFRRSEKLFF
-	TRBV27	TRBJ1-2	TRBD1	TGTGCCAGCAGTTTCTCTGCCGGGACAGGCTATGGCTACACCTTC	CASSFSAGTGYGYTF
-	TRBV7-7	TRBJ2-7	TRBD1	TGTGCTAGCAGCTTGGACAGGGGCAGTGCCTACGAGCAGTACTTC	CASSLDRGSAYEQYF
-	TRBV14	TRBJ2-5	TRBD2	TGTGCCAGCAGCCAAGGACTAGCGGGAGTTGAGACCCAGTACTTC	CASSQGLAGVETQYF
-	TRBV9	TRBJ2-7	TRBD2	TGTGCCAGCAGCGTAGCTGGTAGCGGGATCTACGAGCAGTACTTC	CASSVAGSGIYEQYF
-	TRBV29-1	TRBJ1-1	-	TGCAGCGGACGACAGGCGAACACTGAAGCTTTCTTT	CSGRQANTEAFF
-	TRBV10-2	TRBJ1-1	-	TGCGCCAGCAGTGATCCGTTCAGGGGAAAGGGGCCTGGCACTGAAGCTTTCTTT	CASSDPFRGKGPGTEAFF
once	TRBV19	TRBJ2-3	-	TGTGCCAGTAGACTCTCCCGCTCAGATACGCAGTATTTT	CASRLSRSDTQYF
once	TRBV28	TRBJ1-2	-	TGTGCCAGCAGTTTAAAAGGGTTTGAGGGTTACACCTTC	CASSLKGFEGYTF
-	TRBV7-9	TRBJ1-1	-	TGTGCCAGCAGCCACAGAGGACAGAACACTGAAGCTTTCTTT	CASSHRGQNTEAFF
few	TRBV19	TRBJ2-2	-	TGTGCCAGTAGTACATCAGGGGTCATTAACACCGGGGAGCTGTTTTTT	CASSTSGVINTGELFF
-	TRBV5-5	TRBJ2-7	TRBD2	TGTGCCAGCAGCTTGAGGGGACTAGCGGGAGGGCAGGGCGAGCAGTACTTC	CASSLRGLAGGQGEQYF
-	TRBV27	TRBJ2-7	TRBD2	TGTGCCAGCAGTTTACTAGCGGGAGTGTCCTACGAGCAGTACTTC	CASSLLAGVSYEQYF
-	TRBV5-8	TRBJ1-1	-	TGTGCCAGCACCTTTGGGGCGAGCGCTCTGAACACTGAAGCTTTCTTT	CASTFGASALNTEAFF
-	TRBV5-4	TRBJ1-2	TRBD1	TGTGCCAGCACCGCTGGGACAGGGTTAGACTATGGCTACACCTTC	CASTAGTGLDYGYTF
-	TRBV6-1	TRBJ1-5	-	TGTGCCAGCAGTGTTTACGACACCACTGGCAATCAGCCCCAGCATTTT	CASSVYDTTGNQPQHF
-	TRBV28	TRBJ2-1	TRBD2	TGTGCCAGCAGTTTCTCTCTAGCGGGAGTCTACAATGAGCAGTTCTTC	CASSFSLAGVYNEQFF
-	TRBV27	TRBJ2-5	TRBD1	TGTGCCAGCAGTTTATCGGGACAGCTGGAGACCCAGTACTTC	CASSLSGQLETQYF
-	TRBV27	TRBJ2-1	-	TGTGCCAGCAGTTATGAAGAGGGCGATGAGCAGTTCTTC	CASSYEEGDEQFF
-	TRBV7-9	TRBJ1-1	-	TGTGCCAGCCTACTGACAGTCGAAGCTTTCTTT	CASLLTVEAFF
-	TRBV28	TRBJ1-2	TRBD1	TGTGCCAGCAGCCCAGCGGGGACAGGGGGCTCTCGGGGCTACACCTTC	CASSPAGTGGSRGYTF
-	TRBV21-1	TRBJ1-1	-	TGTGCCAGCAGCAAAGAGGGGACAGGGTGTAAGGTGAACACTGAAGCTTTCTTT	CASSKEGTGCKVNTEAFF
-	TRBV29-1	TRBJ2-1	TRBD2	TGCAGCGTTGAATGGCGGGAGCGACCCAATGAGCAGTTCTTC	CSVEWRERPNEQFF
many	TRBV4-2	TRBJ2-1	TRBD1	TGTGCCAGCAGCCAGGAAGCCGGGACAGGGAGAAACAATGAGCAGTTCTTC	CASSQEAGTGRNNEQFF
once	TRBV9	TRBJ2-1	TRBD2	TGTGCCAGCAGCGTAGAGGCTAGCGGGAGCTATGAGCAGTTCTTC	CASSVEASGSYEQFF
-	TRBV6-1	TRBJ2-3	-	TGTGCCAGCAGCCCCCCTAGCCCAGATACGCAGTATTTT	CASSPPSPDTQYF
once	TRBV25-1	TRBJ2-1	TRBD2	TGTGCCAGCAGTGAGGTTCTGGGGGAGGGCCCCTCCTACAATGAGCAGTTCTTC	CASSEVLGEGPSYNEQFF
-	TRBV4-1	TRBJ1-1	-	TGCGCCAGCAGCCAAGCGGGGGGTAACACTGAAGCTTTCTTT	CASSQAGGNTEAFF
-	TRBV9	TRBJ2-3	-	TGTGCCAGCAGCGCGGGGTCGCCCGACGGCAGATATAAGCAGTATTTT	CASSAGSPDGRYKQYF